This T cell receptor beta chain was identified in a study of T cells in Graves' hyperthyroidism and ophthalmopathy. CDR1 is SGDLS, CDR2 YYNGEE, per germline. The CDR3 totals 14 residues. V shed 1 base and J 6 bases; nucleotides not matched to a gene: 4. What was amplified from RNA transcripts were TCR beta CDR3 regions. During a first-round RT-PCR of the TCR CDR3, the HTBI primer set was used. A single record per CDR3 protein comes from TCRdb applying MiXCR to the multiplex PCR reads. The sample shows approximately 400,000 distinct CDR3 sequences, around 14% of them seen only once. Input material: blood. The chain is built from TRBV9 and TRBJ1-1, with TRBD1 matching 9 bases. This receptor was taken from a woman aged 18-29 years with Graves' hyperthyroidism. CDR3 nucleotides: TGTGCCAGCAGCGTAAGGGACAGGGTTGCTGAAGCTTTCTTT. Residues: CASSVRDRVAEAFF.